These 14 T cell receptor beta chains were sequenced from one sample in a study of OX40 agonist ivuxolimab in advanced cancers. The library was prepared using the immunoSEQ multiplex PCR assay. TCRdb limited this immuneACCESS table to in-frame rearrangements with V and J called. A share of clones is missing; checked studies link under half to unresolved V genes, and the rest is unexplained. This sample lists roughly 74,000 clones; 80% to 90% were detected once. Of the sample, less than 0.7% is held by the ten largest clones. The sequences come from CD4+ or CD8+ T cells sorted from blood, collected in a trial of the OX40 agonist ivuxolimab. These receptors were taken from an adult with an advanced solid tumor such as melanoma, head and neck, liver or kidney cancer.

The chain uses TRBV5-1 and TRBJ2-1; D is undetermined. Germline CDR1 is SGHRS and CDR2 is YFSETQ. Trimming stripped 0 bases from V and 13 bases from J, with 11 bases between. The CDR3 loop spans 12 amino acids. The CDR3 DNA is TGCGCCAGCAGCTTGGTTGGGGTGCCACAGTTCTTC. This encodes CASSLVGVPQFF. Complete variable domain (other parts from reference TRBV5-1 and TRBJ2-1): KAGVTQTPRYLIKTRGQQVTLSCSPISGHRSVSWYQQTPGQGLQFLFEYFSETQRNKGNFPGRFSGRQFSNSRSEMNVSTLELGDSALYLCASSLVGVPQFFGPGTRLTVL.

This chain joins TRBV25-1 and TRBJ2-4; D is uncertain. The CDR3 consists of 13 residues. The germline V gene has CDR1 MGHDK and CDR2 SYGVNS. V lost 1 base to trimming and J lost 8 bases, with 9 bases between them. CDR3 bases: TGTGCCAGCAGTGAATTAGGGCAGGACATTCAGTACTTC. Amino acids: CASSELGQDIQYF.

V gene TRBV7-9 combines with J gene TRBJ2-2; tentative D call: TRBD2 (6 bases). Between the trimmed V and J ends, which lost 5 bases and 4 bases, there was a span of 11 bases. The CDR3 covers 14 residues. CDR1 is SEHNR and CDR2 is FQNEAQ in the germline V gene (reference sequence). The CDR3 DNA reads as TGTGCCAGCAGCACCCGGGGGACCACCGGGGAGCTGTTTTTT. Translation gives CASSTRGTTGELFF.

The rearrangement uses TRBV18 and TRBJ2-5, with 7 bases matching TRBD1. Germline V gene sequence: CDR1 KGHSH, CDR2 LQKENI. This CDR3 contains 14 residues. The V segment lost 0 bases and the J segment 3 bases; nucleotides outside the gene matches: 1. The CDR3 DNA sequence: TGTGCCAGCTCACCACCTGGGACAGAAGAGACCCAGTACTTC. This gives the protein CASSPPGTEETQYF. The entire variable domain, with the rest obtained from reference TRBV18 and TRBJ2-5, is as follows: NAGVMQNPRHLVRRRGQEARLRCSPMKGHSHVYWYRQLPEEGLKFMVYLQKENIIDESGMPKERFSAEFPKEGPSILRIQQVVRGDSAAYFCASSPPGTEETQYFGPGTRLLVL.

This clone came up a few times. The chain joins TRBV28 to TRBJ1-5, with D uncertain. Germline V CDR1 and CDR2: MDHEN, SYDVKM. With 5 bases removed from V and 7 bases from J, the gap between germline ends came to 12 bases. The CDR3 runs 13 residues. CDR3 residues: CASSPPGWQPQHF. The CDR3 nucleotides are TGTGCCAGCAGTCCCCCCGGGTGGCAGCCCCAGCATTTT.

The V and J genes are TRBV7-2 and TRBJ1-1; 8 bases fit TRBD1. This CDR3 region has 12 residues. Germline-derived CDR1 and CDR2 are SGHTA and FQGNSA. Trimming at V came to 3 bases and at J to 8 bases, leaving 2 bases not matched to a gene. The CDR3 sequence: CASSFRQGEAFF. In DNA, the CDR3 is TGTGCCAGCAGCTTTCGACAGGGGGAAGCTTTCTTT.

J is TRBJ2-5 and V is TRBV5-4; no firm D call. V lost 0 bases and J lost 1, with 4 bases in between. The CDR3 has 13 residues. Germline V lookup: CDR1 SGHNT, CDR2 YYREEE (reference sequence). CDR3 residues: CASSLGFQETQYF. CDR3 nucleotide sequence: TGTGCCAGCAGCTTGGGATTCCAAGAGACCCAGTACTTC.

The chain links TRBV10-3 to TRBJ2-5; 14 positions match TRBD2. V lost 5 bases to trimming and J lost 4 bases; unmatched junction nucleotides: 6. Germline V gives CDR1 ENHRY, CDR2 SYGVKD. The CDR3 sequence is 16 residues long. Here the CDR3 reads CAISNGTSGRVETQYF. The CDR3 DNA is TGTGCCATCAGTAATGGGACTAGCGGGAGAGTAGAGACCCAGTACTTC.

The V call is TRBV4-1, the J call TRBJ1-2, with 10 nucleotides matching TRBD1. The CDR3 has 15 residues. The germline V gene encodes CDR1 MGHRA and CDR2 YSYEKL. Germline trimming cut 4 bases from V and 8 bases from J; bases unmatched to any gene: 10. This chain's CDR3 is CASSLTAGTGVGYTF. The CDR3 bases are TGCGCCAGCAGCCTTACCGCCGGGACAGGGGTCGGCTACACCTTC.

This chain links TRBV7-9 with TRBJ2-1; 9 positions agree with TRBD2. This CDR3 comprises 16 residues. V lost 2 bases and J lost 8; bases outside the gene matches: 10. Germline assignment: CDR1 SEHNR and CDR2 FQNEAQ (reference sequence). CDR3 coding DNA: TGTGCCAGCAGCTTAAGGAGCGGGAGGAACGGAGATGAGCAGTTCTTC. Protein product: CASSLRSGRNGDEQFF.

The chain has TRBV19 and TRBJ2-3; TRBD1 matches at 8 bases. From germline, CDR1 is LNHDA and CDR2 SQIVND (reference sequence). The trim removed 9 bases at V and 4 bases at J, leaving 12 bases unmatched. CDR3 size: 15 residues. In nucleotides, the CDR3 is TGTGCCAGCGACACTCCAGGGGGCGGCGCAGATACGCAGTATTTT. Translated: CASDTPGGGADTQYF.

V and J are TRBV5-1 and TRBJ1-6; D is possibly TRBD1 (5 bases). CDR3 length: 15 residues. V lost 3 bases, J lost 10 bases, and 17 bases lay in between. Germline CDR1 and CDR2: SGHRS and YFSETQ. The CDR3 region is CASSSEVGGSSPLHF. CDR3 coding DNA: TGCGCCAGCAGCTCGGAGGTGGGGGGATCCTCACCCCTCCACTTT.

This chain uses TRBV7-8 with TRBJ1-1; TRBD1 matches at 8 bases. V dropped 2 bases and J dropped 8; count of bases not matched to a gene: 7. CDR3 length: 14 residues. The V gene's germline CDR1 is SGHVS and CDR2 FQNEAQ. This chain's CDR3 is CASSLTGGGLEAFF. CDR3 DNA: TGTGCCAGCAGCTTAACAGGGGGGGGTCTAGAAGCTTTCTTT.

The chain has TRBV29-1 and TRBJ2-5, with a weak D call TRBD2 (6 bases). The CDR3 is made up of 13 amino acids. Trimming removed 1 base at V and 6 bases at J, with 12 bases between. Germline V lookup: CDR1 SQVTM, CDR2 ANQGSEA. Here the CDR3 DNA reads TGCAGCGTTGAAGGGCCGGGACTTAAGACCCAGTACTTC. Translated: CSVEGPGLKTQYF. Filled out from reference TRBV29-1 and TRBJ2-5, the complete variable domain reads SAVISQKPSRDICQRGTSLTIQCQVDSQVTMMFWYRQQPGQSLTLIATANQGSEATYESGFVIDKFPISRPNLTFSTLTVSNMSPEDSSIYLCSVEGPGLKTQYFGPGTRLLVL.